This is a list of T cell receptor beta chains from one sample in a study of shared clonotypes between healthy human individuals. Assay used: immunoSEQ multiplex PCR; TCRdb lists only in-frame clones, some missing. The table records 950,000 to 1,100,000 clones, about 80% of them present only once. Material: memory CD4+ T cells from PBMCs. These receptor sequences come from a man younger than 35 in good health. Some clones in this sample may be carry-over from other donors' samples. Each CDR3 is given with its conserved first and last residue. Fields, in order: V gene, J gene, CDR3 protein.

TRBV30	TRBJ2-7	CAWSLGYEQYF
TRBV19	TRBJ2-7	CASSHPGGALYEQYF
TRBV7-3	TRBJ1-1	CASSLTAGTEAFF
TRBV5-1	TRBJ2-3	CATSPGSGDTQYF
TRBV10-3	TRBJ2-4	CAISEVASGKNIQYF
TRBV5-4	TRBJ2-7	CASSGGLAGGSYEEQYF
TRBV7-9	TRBJ1-4	CASSRSRGATNEKLFF
TRBV5-1	TRBJ2-6	CASSLGSSGANVLTF
TRBV27	TRBJ1-4	CASSSGTGATNEKLFF
TRBV15	TRBJ2-5	CATSGPGTRKETQYF
TRBV4-2	TRBJ2-1	CASSQDLGKRNEQFF
TRBV6-6	TRBJ1-5	CASSWAVGNSNQPQHF
TRBV5-4	TRBJ2-2	CASSPLGVGLAHTGELFF
TRBV7-2	TRBJ1-1	CASSFMGSKNTEAFF
TRBV20-1	TRBJ2-1	CSASQASEQFF
TRBV19	TRBJ1-2	CASSPRDRGNIVYGYTF
TRBV30	TRBJ2-3	CAWSVGQNTDTQYF
TRBV7-3	TRBJ2-1	CASGGGSSYNEQFF
TRBV5-1	TRBJ2-7	CASSLFVGLAGGYSYEQYF
TRBV5-1	TRBJ1-1	CASSGTESWSTEASF
TRBV19	TRBJ1-1	CASSQGGMNTEAFF
TRBV28	TRBJ1-5	CASRTPPGTGGDQPQHF
TRBV7-9	TRBJ1-3	CAQHRGNTIYF
TRBV6-6	TRBJ2-7	CASRRTGFSYEQYF
TRBV2	TRBJ1-1	CASSALLGSEAFF
TRBV30	.	CAWSVLGPPYEQYF
TRBV9	TRBJ2-6	CASSARQGTSGANVLTF
TRBV28	TRBJ1-2	CASSLVRGQVANYGYTF
TRBV28	TRBJ1-1	CASSLLGMNTEAFF
TRBV2	TRBJ1-4	CASRVQGAINEKLFF
TRBV25-1	TRBJ2-4	CASSESGFGSPNIQYF
TRBV2	TRBJ2-5	CASSLGQGPQETQYF
TRBV18	TRBJ1-2	CASSHGTGTNYGYTF
TRBV7-2	TRBJ1-4	CASSFTGRGEKLFF